The 27 T cell receptor beta chains reported below all come from one sample, sequenced in a study of cytomegalovirus exposure and HLA in healthy donors. TCRdb's copy holds only in-frame clones and misses some; the assay was immunoSEQ multiplex PCR. This table has 150,000 to 180,000 clones, just over 85% appearing once. Sequencing used PBMCs. These receptors all come from a human donor in good health.

V usage is TRBV2 and J usage is TRBJ2-6; no clear D gene. This CDR3 region has 15 residues. Germline values: CDR1 SNHLY, CDR2 FYNNEI. The germline V and J ends were trimmed by 6 bases and 2 bases, with 11 bases remaining between them. This CDR3 is CASSPLGTGANVLTF. As DNA, the CDR3 is TGTGCCAGCAGCCCTCTTGGCACTGGGGCCAACGTCCTGACTTTC.

V is TRBV6-5 and J is TRBJ2-1; TRBD2 might be the D (6 bases). This CDR3 has 15 amino acids. V lost 6 bases to trimming and J lost 3 bases, with 15 bases between them. Germline V gives CDR1 MNHEY, CDR2 SVGAGI. CDR3 protein: CASSGDWNLYNEQFF. The CDR3 DNA is TGTGCCAGCAGCGGGGACTGGAATCTCTACAATGAGCAGTTCTTC.

J is TRBJ1-2 and V is TRBV10-2; 7 positions agree with TRBD1. This CDR3 has 12 residues. The junction had 8 bases not matched to a gene; V was cut back by 10 bases and J by 6 bases. Per germline, CDR1 WSHSY and CDR2 SAAADI. CDR3 sequence reads: CATRGQENGYTF. CDR3 DNA sequence: TGCGCCACCAGAGGACAGGAGAATGGCTACACCTTC.

This chain joins TRBV28 and TRBJ2-3, with 7 bases aligning to TRBD2. This CDR3 is 15 amino acids long. Trimming took 5 bases from V and 2 from J; bases not matched to a gene: 7. The V gene's germline CDR1 is MDHEN and CDR2 SYDVKM. The CDR3 loop reads CASSLLASSTDTQYF. CDR3 coding DNA: TGTGCCAGCAGTCTACTAGCGAGTTCCACAGATACGCAGTATTTT. Variable domain in full (rest from reference TRBV28 and TRBJ2-3): DVKVTQSSRYLVKRTGEKVFLECVQDMDHENMFWYRQDPGLGLRLIYFSYDVKMKEKGDIPEGYSVSREKKERFSLILESASTNQTSMYLCASSLLASSTDTQYFGPGTRLTVL.

The chain couples TRBV18 to TRBJ2-1; 8 bases map to TRBD2. The CDR3 spans 13 residues. With 5 bases clipped from V and 10 bases from J, the junction kept 7 bases outside the gene matches. The germline CDR1 and CDR2 sequences are KGHSH and LQKENI. The CDR3 loop reads CASSVTSGREQFF. Written as DNA, the CDR3 is TGTGCCAGCTCAGTTACTAGCGGTCGAGAGCAGTTCTTC.

The genes are TRBV5-8 and TRBJ2-1, with 9 bases aligning to TRBD1. The CDR3 spans 15 residues. The V segment lost 0 bases and the J segment 9 bases; nucleotides outside the gene matches: 7. The germline gives CDR1 SGHTS, CDR2 YDEGEE. CDR3 coding DNA: TGTGCCAGCAGCTTGGGGTGGGACAGGGCCACTGAGCAGTTCTTC. This gives the protein CASSLGWDRATEQFF.

The chain has TRBV7-3 and TRBJ2-2; 10 nucleotides agree with TRBD2. The CDR3 runs 16 residues. V was clipped by 6 bases and J by 7 bases; unmatched bases: 11. Germline V lookup: CDR1 SGHTA, CDR2 FQGTGA. The CDR3 DNA reads TGTGCCAGCAGTCCCCTAGCGGGGGCCTCCAACGGGGAGCTGTTTTTT. It codes for CASSPLAGASNGELFF.

J is TRBJ1-2 and V is TRBV27; tentative D call: TRBD1 (5 bases). The length of the CDR3 is 14 residues. V was pared by 6 bases and J by 5 bases, with 16 bases between. Germline assignment: CDR1 MNHEY and CDR2 SMNVEV (reference sequence). CDR3 in DNA: TGTGCCAGCAGCCGAACAGGAGGAGGGTATGGCTACACCTTC. Its protein is CASSRTGGGYGYTF.

CDR3 residues: CASSEAGRGNQPQHF. The CDR3 coding sequence is TGTGCCAGCAGTGAAGCTGGCAGGGGCAATCAGCCCCAGCATTTT. This sequence joins TRBV2 and TRBJ1-5; D perhaps matches TRBD1 (5 bases). The germline gives CDR1 SNHLY, CDR2 FYNNEI. CDR3 length equals 15 residues. The germline V and J ends were trimmed by 0 bases and 2 bases, with 8 bases remaining between them.

The rearrangement joins TRBV7-2 to TRBJ1-2; 7 bases agree with TRBD1. Germline assignment: CDR1 SGHTA and CDR2 FQGNSA. With V trimmed by 1 base and J by 7 bases, 9 bases remained unmatched. The CDR3 is made up of 15 amino acids. The CDR3 bases are TGTGCCAGCAGCTTAGTGGGCGGGCAGGGGGGTGGCTACACCTTC. Its protein product is CASSLVGGQGGGYTF.

The CDR3 spells CASSPRTGNTEAFF. CDR3 nucleotides: TGTGCCAGCAGCCCAAGGACAGGGAACACTGAAGCTTTCTTT. This chain uses TRBV5-5 with TRBJ1-1, with 7 bases lining up with TRBD1. Per the germline V gene, CDR1 is SGHKS and CDR2 is YYEKEE (reference sequence). V was clipped by 4 bases and J by 1 base; unmatched bases: 4. This CDR3 contains 14 residues.

CDR3 sequence (DNA): TGTGCCAGGGTAGCGGGACTCTCCTACAATGAGCAGTTCTTC. Its translation: CARVAGLSYNEQFF. This chain connects TRBV28 to TRBJ2-1, with TRBD2 matching over 8 bases. The length of the CDR3 is 14 residues. Unmatched junction bases numbered 4, after V lost 9 bases and J lost 0 bases. Germline CDR1 is MDHEN and CDR2 is SYDVKM.

The chain employs TRBV2 and TRBJ2-7; D not certain. In germline, CDR1 is SNHLY, CDR2 FYNNEI. The CDR3 has 12 amino acids. The V and J ends lost 3 bases and 2 bases respectively, with 5 bases between them. In DNA form, the CDR3 reads TGTGCCAGCAGTGAGGAGACCTACGAGCAGTACTTC. Protein product: CASSEETYEQYF.

The chain combines TRBV10-2 with TRBJ1-5; 10 bases align to TRBD1. Germline V CDR1 and CDR2: WSHSY, SAAADI. J was trimmed by 6 bases and V by 8 bases; bases with no gene match: 7. The CDR3 is 14 residues long. CDR3 region: CASSDRGFSQPQHF. The CDR3 DNA follows: TGCGCCAGCTCGGACAGGGGGTTTAGTCAGCCCCAGCATTTT.

The CDR3 reads CASSLAHNSGANVLTF. The CDR3 coding sequence is TGTGCCAGCAGCTTAGCGCACAACTCTGGGGCCAACGTCCTGACTTTC. The gene calls are TRBV7-2 and TRBJ2-6, with no clear D. In germline, CDR1 is SGHTA, CDR2 FQGNSA. V was shortened by 0 bases and J by 0 bases, with 6 bases between the two germline ends. The CDR3 runs to 16 residues.

CDR3 nucleotides: TGTGCCAGCAGCTTAACGGTTGGTGAGACCCAGTACTTC. It encodes CASSLTVGETQYF. This sequence joins TRBV7-9 and TRBJ2-5, with D unclear. V was trimmed by 2 bases and J by 5 bases, leaving 9 bases between them. Germline CDR1 SEHNR, CDR2 FQNEAQ (reference sequence). The CDR3 covers 13 residues.

This clone was detected only a few times. V and J are TRBV6-5 and TRBJ1-6, with 10 bases lining up with TRBD1. Germline CDR1 MNHEY, CDR2 SVGAGI. The V gene end was trimmed by 6 bases and the J gene end by 13 bases; junction bases not matched to a gene: 9. The CDR3 sequence is 14 residues long. DNA for the CDR3: TGTGCCAGCAGCACCGGGACAGGGGTTACCCCCCTCCACTTT. Its translation: CASSTGTGVTPLHF.

The J gene is TRBJ1-5, the V gene TRBV28; D gene unclear. V shed 8 bases and J shed 4 bases, with 18 bases lying between them. CDR1 and CDR2 from the germline V gene are MDHEN and SYDVKM. The CDR3 has 15 residues. In DNA form, the CDR3 reads TGTGCCAGCCTCCCTCCTGGAGGCCGGAATCAGCCCCAGCATTTT. It codes for CASLPPGGRNQPQHF.

The chain employs TRBV19 and TRBJ2-3; D is possibly TRBD2 (6 bases). V was shortened by 4 bases and J by 3 bases, with 17 bases between the two germline ends. The CDR3 is 16 amino acids. Germline V CDR1 and CDR2: LNHDA, SQIVND (reference sequence). The CDR3 protein is CASSKGTPLVTDTQYF. Here the CDR3 DNA reads TGTGCCAGTAGTAAGGGGACTCCCCTGGTGACAGATACGCAGTATTTT.

The chain has TRBV5-1 and TRBJ1-4; TRBD1 is a possible D gene (5 bases). V lost 3 bases, J lost 11 bases, and 17 bases lay in between. This CDR3 has 14 residues. Germline CDR1 is SGHRS and CDR2 is YFSETQ. This chain's CDR3 is CASSSTYRDWKLFF. For the CDR3, the DNA is TGCGCCAGCAGCTCCACGTACCGGGACTGGAAACTGTTTTTT.

This chain links TRBV7-9 with TRBJ1-2; perhaps TRBD1 as D (6 bases). The germline V gene has CDR1 SEHNR and CDR2 FQNEAQ (reference sequence). V was trimmed by 6 bases and J by 4 bases, leaving 15 bases between them. The CDR3 is 14 residues long. The CDR3 DNA follows: TGTGCCAGCAGTGGGGGGGACATCAGCTATGGCTACACCTTC. This gives the protein CASSGGDISYGYTF.

This chain links TRBV7-2 with TRBJ2-1; no reliable D call. CDR1 and CDR2 (germline): SGHTA, FQGNSA. The CDR3 covers 11 residues. V lost 5 bases, J lost 8 bases, and 7 bases lay in between. The CDR3 loop reads CASSLVDEQFF. The CDR3 DNA follows: TGTGCCAGCAGCCTAGTAGATGAGCAGTTCTTC.

The chain couples TRBV29-1 to TRBJ1-2; 9 bases are a match to TRBD1. V shed 7 bases and J 6 bases; nucleotides not matched to a gene: 6. Germline V lookup: CDR1 SQVTM, CDR2 ANQGSEA. This CDR3 region has 12 residues. The CDR3 here is CSAIRDRDGYTF. The CDR3 bases are TGCAGCGCGATTCGGGACAGGGATGGCTACACCTTC.

This chain joins TRBV30 and TRBJ2-5, with 8 bases that match TRBD2. V lost 3 bases to trimming and J lost 5 bases; unmatched junction nucleotides: 5. This CDR3 has 13 amino acids. Germline CDR1 and CDR2: GTSNPN and SVGIG (reference sequence). CDR3 sequence: CAWRLAAGETQYF. CDR3 in DNA: TGTGCCTGGAGACTAGCGGCGGGGGAGACCCAGTACTTC.

The genes are TRBV7-6 and TRBJ2-7; 7 bases align to TRBD1. The V gene's germline CDR1 is SGHVS and CDR2 FNYEAQ. V lost 1 base, J lost 5 bases, and 2 bases stayed unmatched. The CDR3 consists of 13 residues. The CDR3 loop is CASSLGQGNEQYF. As DNA, the CDR3 is TGTGCCAGCAGCTTAGGACAGGGCAACGAGCAGTACTTC.

This rearrangement joins TRBV4-1 to TRBJ2-2; D is perhaps TRBD2 (5 bases). Germline CDR1 MGHRA, CDR2 YSYEKL. Trimming took off 5 bases at V and 5 bases at J, with 15 bases between the two ends. The CDR3 has 15 residues. CDR3 loop: CASSTLGLATGELFF. The CDR3 DNA reads TGCGCCAGCAGCACCCTAGGGTTAGCGACCGGGGAGCTGTTTTTT.

V is TRBV28 and J is TRBJ1-1, with TRBD1 as a possible D gene (6 bases). Trimming removed 5 bases from V and 3 bases from J, with 19 bases in between. Germline CDR1 and CDR2: MDHEN and SYDVKM. The CDR3 runs to 16 residues. CDR3: CASSAGGGRWDTEAFF. The CDR3 DNA reads as TGTGCCAGCAGTGCTGGGGGGGGGCGCTGGGACACTGAAGCTTTCTTT. The whole variable domain, filled in from reference TRBV28 and TRBJ1-1, reads DVKVTQSSRYLVKRTGEKVFLECVQDMDHENMFWYRQDPGLGLRLIYFSYDVKMKEKGDIPEGYSVSREKKERFSLILESASTNQTSMYLCASSAGGGRWDTEAFFGQGTRLTVV.